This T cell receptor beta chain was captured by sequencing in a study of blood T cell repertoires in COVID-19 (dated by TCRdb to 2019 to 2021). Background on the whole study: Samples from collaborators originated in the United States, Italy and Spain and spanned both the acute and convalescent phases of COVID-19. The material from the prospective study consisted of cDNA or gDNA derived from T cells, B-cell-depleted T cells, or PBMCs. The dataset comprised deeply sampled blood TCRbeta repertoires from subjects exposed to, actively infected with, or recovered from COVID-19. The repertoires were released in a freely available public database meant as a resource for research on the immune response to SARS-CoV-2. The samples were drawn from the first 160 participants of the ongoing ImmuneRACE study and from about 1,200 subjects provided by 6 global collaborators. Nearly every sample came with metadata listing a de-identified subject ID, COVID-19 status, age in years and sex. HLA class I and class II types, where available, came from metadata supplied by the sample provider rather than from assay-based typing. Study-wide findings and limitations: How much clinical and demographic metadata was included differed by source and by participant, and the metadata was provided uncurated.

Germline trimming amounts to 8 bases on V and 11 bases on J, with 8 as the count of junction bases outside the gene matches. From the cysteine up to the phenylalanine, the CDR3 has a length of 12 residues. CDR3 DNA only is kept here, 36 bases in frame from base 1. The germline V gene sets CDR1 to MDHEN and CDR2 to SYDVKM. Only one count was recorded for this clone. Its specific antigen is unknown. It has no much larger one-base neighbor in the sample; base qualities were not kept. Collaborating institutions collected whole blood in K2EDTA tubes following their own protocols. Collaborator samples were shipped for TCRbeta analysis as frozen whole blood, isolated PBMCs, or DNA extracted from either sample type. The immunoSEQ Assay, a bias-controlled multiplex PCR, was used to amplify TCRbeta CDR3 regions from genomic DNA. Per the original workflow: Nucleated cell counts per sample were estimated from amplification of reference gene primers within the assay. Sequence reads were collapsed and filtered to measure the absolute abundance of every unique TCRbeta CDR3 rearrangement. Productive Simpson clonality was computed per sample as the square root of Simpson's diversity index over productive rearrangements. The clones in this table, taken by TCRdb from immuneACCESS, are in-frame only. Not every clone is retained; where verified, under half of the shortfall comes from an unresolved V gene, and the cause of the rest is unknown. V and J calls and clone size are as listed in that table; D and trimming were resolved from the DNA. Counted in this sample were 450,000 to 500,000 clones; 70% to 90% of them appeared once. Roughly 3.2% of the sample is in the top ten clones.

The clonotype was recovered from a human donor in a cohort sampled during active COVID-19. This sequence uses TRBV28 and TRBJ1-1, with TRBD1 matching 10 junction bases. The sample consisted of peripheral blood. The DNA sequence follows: TGTGCCAGCGGTCCCCCGGGACAGGGGGCTTTCTTT. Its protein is CASGPPGQGAFF.